This T cell receptor beta chain was observed in a study of regulatory T cells in long-lasting Graves disease (TCRdb year 2021). Context from the whole study: Newly diagnosed Graves' disease patients had taken antithyroid drugs for less than 3 months. Peripheral blood TCR sequencing and RNA sequencing compared persistent Graves' disease patients with newly diagnosed Graves' disease patients. The study was conducted in China and was registered as a clinical trial. TCR sequencing covered 13 persistent and approximately 20 newly diagnosed Graves' disease patients, 33 samples in total. General findings and caveats noted by the study authors: Compared with newly diagnosed patients, patients with persistent Graves' disease had lower TCR Shannon entropy and fewer highly expanded clones, which suggests clonal expansion. Sequencing and analysis were restricted to the TCR beta chain. As a limitation, the authors acknowledged that the small sample size may reduce accuracy. More public clonotypes were shared among persistent patients (more than 2,500) than among newly diagnosed patients (over 900). TRBV28, TRBJ1-2 and TRBJ2-5 were preferentially used in persistent disease, while TRBV20-1 and TRBJ2-1 were favored in newly diagnosed disease. Only peripheral blood was studied, because thyroid tissue, the primary lesion, was inaccessible.

This clonotype was observed many times. No cognate antigen has been identified for it. No qualities accompany the bases; no much larger clone lies one base away. V is trimmed back by 6 bases and J by 8 bases, and the junction contains 4 bases that no gene match accounts for. CDR1 and CDR2 (SNHLY, FYNNEI) derive from the germline V gene. The CDR3 starts with the cysteine, ends with the phenylalanine, and has 12 residues. Kept here is only the CDR3 DNA, which spans 36 bases and is read in frame from base 1. Sample time point, as interpreted from the label and publication: newly diagnosed GD, antithyroid drugs for less than 3 months. For both TCR sequencing and RNA sequencing, RNA was extracted from PBMCs in TRIzol. The diagnosis of Graves' disease followed American Thyroid Association guidelines. Patients for the study were recruited at an endocrinology department in Xi'an, China. Each patient gave roughly 8.4 milliliters of peripheral blood, collected in an EDTA anticoagulant tube. Ficoll Paque Plus density gradient separation was used to isolate PBMCs, and no additional T cell sorting was done. RNA quality was checked with an Agilent 2100 Bioanalyzer and agarose gel, and concentration with a NanoDrop 2000.

Libraries were built with multiplex PCR. TCRdb names Illumina HiSeq 4000 as the instrument used. CDR3 regions were amplified by Arm-PCR with iRepertoire HTBI primers to construct TCR beta libraries. Gel purification was performed on PCR products prior to sequencing. The authors' pipeline ran thus. Gene usage analysis of CDR3 amino acid clonotypes relied on the roughly 58 TRBV and around 14 TRBJ segments identified across samples. COPE and FqMerger were used to merge filtered high-quality paired reads into contigs. BLAST was used to align contigs to IMGT TRBV, TRBD and TRBJ reference genes, and CDR3 was defined according to IMGT. Any clonotype with a frequency above 0.1% was counted as a highly expanded clone. Repertoire diversity was measured by Shannon entropy, and V-J evenness by the Gini coefficient. Clonotypes shared by more than one individual were considered public. TCRdb ran its own pipeline on the public reads, namely fastp trimming at Q25 and MiXCR clone calling, and kept in-frame beta chains. When rows share a CDR3 protein, they turn into one entry using the most common DNA and genes. These V and J calls derive from TCRdb rather than the authors' analysis. In all, the sample holds a few hundred thousand distinct CDR3 sequences, and about an eighth of those were seen once. The ten largest clones add up to 18% of the sample.

The same sample was also studied in work on T cells in Graves' hyperthyroidism and ophthalmopathy. The other study reports the following: Stable Graves' hyperthyroidism was defined as no progression to ophthalmopathy during 18 months of follow-up. Hyperthyroidism patients were newly diagnosed, had a disease duration of under 2 months, and were aged 18 to 65 years. The study excluded patients with uncontrolled infections, other autoimmune diseases, pregnancy or lactation. Diagnoses relied on clinical symptoms, serum thyroxine and TRAb, thyroid ultrasound and orbital computed tomography. For the first round of RT-PCR on the TCR CDR3, the HTBI primer set was used together with the Qiagen OneStep RT-PCR kit. Most expanded thyroid clonotypes (frequency above 0.001) were also found in blood, which suggests that blood repertoires may mirror thyroid immune responses. A 13 V-J signature model separated ophthalmopathy from stable hyperthyroidism, with around 88% sensitivity and roughly 84% specificity in cross-validation and 80%/75% in testing. In validation, the model predicted progression to ophthalmopathy with roughly 70% sensitivity and 72% to 85% specificity, a median of approximately 6.7 months before onset. A discovery cohort of about a hundred patients, about 44 with Graves' ophthalmopathy and approximately 60 with stable Graves' hyperthyroidism, was used to find distinguishing TCR V-J signatures. Whether ophthalmopathy could be predicted prospectively was tested in an independent validation cohort made up of 18 to 20 hyperthyroidism patients plus 17 patients who later progressed to ophthalmopathy. For training and testing, the 100 or so patients in the discovery cohort were randomly divided in a 7:3 ratio. Thyroid tissue and blood T-cell repertoires from about six Graves' hyperthyroidism patients were also compared in the study. Once sampling was done, hyperthyroidism patients were given methimazole at a starting dose of 30 mg daily, whereas ophthalmopathy patients were given high-dose intravenous methylprednisolone. Libraries were constructed in a second round of multiplex PCR, after which size selection and purification were carried out. Sequencing of the libraries was done on an Illumina HiSeq2000 using paired-end 100 bp reads. Raw data were processed with SOAPnuke, discarding reads with adapters, uncalled bases, mean Phred below 15, or no exact constant-primer or identifier match. High-quality paired reads were merged with COPE v1.2.5, and unique nucleotide sequences were defined as clonotypes. Clonotypes were aligned to IMGT TRBV, TRBD and TRBJ reference segments using MiTCR v1.1. The analysis included only V-J combinations with a frequency above 0.0001, which together covered 99% to 99.2% of the repertoires. The TCS score was defined as F50 (clonal expansion) divided by E x V (chaos), with BLOSUM62-based TCRdist calculated between CDR3 peptides within each V-J. Welch's t-statistics and random forest reduced approximately 520 V-J features to 10 to 15, which were used in a naive Bayes classifier (R e1071). Sample size was not statistically predetermined, and investigators were not blinded to group allocation. TCR Vbeta CDR3 sequencing of 120 to 150 peripheral blood samples (under 45 ophthalmopathy, roughly 72 hyperthyroidism and approximately 17 progressor patients) is reported in the paper.

This receptor was obtained from a woman aged 18-30 years with Graves disease. Donor details come from another sample of the same person, matched by shared clones. In this chain, TRBV2 is recombined with TRBJ2-1, and 7 junctional nucleotides match TRBD2. The specimen was peripheral blood mononuclear cells (PBMCs), collected at new diagnosis, from a patient treated with antithyroid drugs. The nucleotide sequence reads as follows: TGTGCCAGCAGGGGGAGGGGCGATGAGCAGTTCTTC. It translates as CASRGRGDEQFF.